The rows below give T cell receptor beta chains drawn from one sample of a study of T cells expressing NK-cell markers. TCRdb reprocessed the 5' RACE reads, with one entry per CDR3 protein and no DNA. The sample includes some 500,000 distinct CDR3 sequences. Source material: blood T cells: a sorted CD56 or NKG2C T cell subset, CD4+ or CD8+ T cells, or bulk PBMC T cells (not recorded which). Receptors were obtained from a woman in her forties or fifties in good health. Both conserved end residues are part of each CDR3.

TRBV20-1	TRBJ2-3	CSAMRRDSTDTQYF
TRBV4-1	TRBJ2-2	CASSQEGGYRTGELFF
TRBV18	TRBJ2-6	CASSRDGGQISGANVLTF
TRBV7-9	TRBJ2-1	CASSRGGESGYNEQFF
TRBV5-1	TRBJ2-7	CASSLERDRKSYEQYF
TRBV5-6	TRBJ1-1	CASSLPDRAEAFF
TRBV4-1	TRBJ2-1	CASSQEWVGLAAGEQFF
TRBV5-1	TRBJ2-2	CASSLAPGGLSPGELFF
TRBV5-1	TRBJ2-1	CASSPRVLRQGVFF
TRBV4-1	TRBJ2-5	CASRHGLAGVSETQYF
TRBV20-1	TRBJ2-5	CSAGSSGRAVETQYF
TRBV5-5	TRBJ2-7	CASSVGLAGGIFDEQYF
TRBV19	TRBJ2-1	CASSSLGQQNEQFF
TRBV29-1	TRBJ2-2	CSARGAGGFRTGELFF
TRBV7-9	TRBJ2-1	CASRKVLAGYNEQFF
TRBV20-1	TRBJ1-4	CSARVTGEKLFF
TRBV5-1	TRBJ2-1	CASSRGGRNEQFF
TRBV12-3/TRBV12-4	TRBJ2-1	CATFRREHNEQFF
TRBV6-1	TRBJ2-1	CASSEVSGSWFF
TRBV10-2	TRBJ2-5	CASRLKQETQYF
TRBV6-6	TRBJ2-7	CASRAGTASYEQYF
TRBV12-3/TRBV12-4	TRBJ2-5	CASSLGGQGETQYF
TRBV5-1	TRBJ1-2	CASSLTGVDGYTF
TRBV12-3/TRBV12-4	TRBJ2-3	CATKLDYPFTDTQYF
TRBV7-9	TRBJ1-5	CASSSFLRDRGTGQPQHF
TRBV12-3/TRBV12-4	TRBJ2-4	CASTPQGYGIQYF
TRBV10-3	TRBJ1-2	CAISELGTYGYTF
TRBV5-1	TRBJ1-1	CASSLMPGLDTEAFF
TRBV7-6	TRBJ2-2	CASSLTGPTGELFF
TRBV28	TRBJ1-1	CASSVIGESGAFF
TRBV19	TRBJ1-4	CASKRGDGSEKLFF
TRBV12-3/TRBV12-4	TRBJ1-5	CASTPGGLSNQPQHF
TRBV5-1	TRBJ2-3	CASSLILAPGTDTQYF
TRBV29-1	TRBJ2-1	CSVLTDYNEQFF
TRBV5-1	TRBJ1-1	CASSSDRGSMNTEAFF
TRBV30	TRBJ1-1	CACSKLLLGNTEAFF
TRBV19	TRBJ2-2	CASTQIERFYPGELFF
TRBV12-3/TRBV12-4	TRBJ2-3	CASRRVFSTDTQYF
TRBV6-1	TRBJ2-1	CASSGTSGRSSSYNEQFF
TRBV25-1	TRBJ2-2	CASTRGPSNTGELFF
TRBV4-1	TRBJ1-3	CASSKNTGTGNTIYF
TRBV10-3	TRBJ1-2	CAISRADGYTF
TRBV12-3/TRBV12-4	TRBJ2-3	CASSLWGQFTDTQYF
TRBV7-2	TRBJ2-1	CASSLSGGSSEQFF
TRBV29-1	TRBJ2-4	CSARSGTLAKNIQYF
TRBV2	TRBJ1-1	CASSESITGEAFF
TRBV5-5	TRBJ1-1	CASSISGDTEAFF
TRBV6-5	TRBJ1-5	CASSYSTGSNQPQHF
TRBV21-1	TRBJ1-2	CASSKARPRGSYGYTF
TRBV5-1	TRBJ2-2	CASSLFGSGRAATGELFF
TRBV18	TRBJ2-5	CASSPPEKGRQETQYF